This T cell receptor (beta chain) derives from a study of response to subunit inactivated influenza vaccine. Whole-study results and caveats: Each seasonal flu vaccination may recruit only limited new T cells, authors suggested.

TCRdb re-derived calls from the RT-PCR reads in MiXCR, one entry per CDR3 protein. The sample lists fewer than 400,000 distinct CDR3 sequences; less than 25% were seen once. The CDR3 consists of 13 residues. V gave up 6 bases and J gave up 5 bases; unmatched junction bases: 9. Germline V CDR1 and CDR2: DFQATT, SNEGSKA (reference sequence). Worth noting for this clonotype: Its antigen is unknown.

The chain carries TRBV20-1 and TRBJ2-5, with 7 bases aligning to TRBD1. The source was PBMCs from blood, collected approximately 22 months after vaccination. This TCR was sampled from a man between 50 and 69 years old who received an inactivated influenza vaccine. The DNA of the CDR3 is TGCAGTGCCCAAAGACAGGGCCCGGAGACCCAGTACTTC. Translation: CSAQRQGPETQYF.